In this sample, the clone carrying this T cell receptor (beta chain) turned up a few times. Its antigen is unidentified. V was shortened by 0 bases and J by 3 bases, with 6 bases between the two germline ends. The CDR3 has 12 amino acids. From germline, CDR1 is DFQATT and CDR2 SNEGSKA (reference sequence). The record originates from a study of T cells in Graves' hyperthyroidism and ophthalmopathy. Reasons for excluding patients were uncontrolled infection, other autoimmune disease, pregnancy or lactation. PBMCs were collected from a roughly 9.7 ml volume of fresh peripheral blood. RNA transcripts were the template for amplifying TCR beta CDR3 regions. Initially, a first-round RT-PCR of the TCR CDR3 employed the HTBI primer set. A single record per CDR3 protein comes from TCRdb applying MiXCR to the multiplex PCR reads. This table has around 620,000 distinct CDR3 sequences, roughly 17% appearing once.

Regarding the study as a whole: Classification by a 13 V-J model distinguished ophthalmopathy from stable hyperthyroidism. Onset of ophthalmopathy came a median approximately 6.9 months after the model predicted it.

The gene calls are TRBV20-1 and TRBJ2-7; D possibly corresponds to TRBD1 (5 bases). The source of this sequence is a woman aged 30 to 39 with Graves' hyperthyroidism. Sample: blood. CDR3 region: CSARDQGYEQYF. The CDR3 DNA sequence: TGCAGTGCTAGAGATCAGGGCTACGAGCAGTACTTC.